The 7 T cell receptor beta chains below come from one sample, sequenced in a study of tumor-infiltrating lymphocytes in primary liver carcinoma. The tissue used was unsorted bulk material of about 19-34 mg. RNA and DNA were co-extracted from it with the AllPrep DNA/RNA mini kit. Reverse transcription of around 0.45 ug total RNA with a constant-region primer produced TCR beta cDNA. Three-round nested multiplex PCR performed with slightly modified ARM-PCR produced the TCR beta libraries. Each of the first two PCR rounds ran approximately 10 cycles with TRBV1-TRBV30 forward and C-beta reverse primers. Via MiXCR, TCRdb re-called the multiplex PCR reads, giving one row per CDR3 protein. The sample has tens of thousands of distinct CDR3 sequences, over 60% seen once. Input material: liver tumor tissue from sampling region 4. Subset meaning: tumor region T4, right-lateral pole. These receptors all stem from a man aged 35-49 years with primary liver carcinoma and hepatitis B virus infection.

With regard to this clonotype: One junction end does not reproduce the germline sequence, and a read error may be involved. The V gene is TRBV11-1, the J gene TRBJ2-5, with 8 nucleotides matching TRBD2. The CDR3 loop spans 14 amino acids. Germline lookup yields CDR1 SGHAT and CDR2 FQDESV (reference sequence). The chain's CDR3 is CATSAGGPQGTQYF. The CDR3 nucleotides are TGTGCCACCAGCGCGGGGGGTCCACAAGGGACCCAGTACTTC.

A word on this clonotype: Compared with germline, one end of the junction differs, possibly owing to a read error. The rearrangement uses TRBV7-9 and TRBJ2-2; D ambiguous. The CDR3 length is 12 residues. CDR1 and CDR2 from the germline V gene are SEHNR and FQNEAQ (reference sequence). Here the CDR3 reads CVSSFNSEELFF. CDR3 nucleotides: TGTGTCAGCAGCTTTAACAGCGAGGAGCTGTTTTTT.

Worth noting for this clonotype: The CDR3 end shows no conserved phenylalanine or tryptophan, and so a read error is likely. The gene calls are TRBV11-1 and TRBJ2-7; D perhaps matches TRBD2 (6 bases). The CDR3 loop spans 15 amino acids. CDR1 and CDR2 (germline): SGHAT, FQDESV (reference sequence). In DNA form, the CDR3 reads TGTACCAGCAGTCTTGGAGGGGCCATCAGCTACGAGCAGTACTCG. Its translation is CTSSLGGAISYEQYS.

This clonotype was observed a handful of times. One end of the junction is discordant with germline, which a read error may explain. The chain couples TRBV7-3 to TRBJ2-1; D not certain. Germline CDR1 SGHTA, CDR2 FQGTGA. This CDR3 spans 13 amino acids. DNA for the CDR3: TGTGCCTGCAGCTCCCAAGTTTACAATGAGCAGTTCTTC. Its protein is CACSSQVYNEQFF.

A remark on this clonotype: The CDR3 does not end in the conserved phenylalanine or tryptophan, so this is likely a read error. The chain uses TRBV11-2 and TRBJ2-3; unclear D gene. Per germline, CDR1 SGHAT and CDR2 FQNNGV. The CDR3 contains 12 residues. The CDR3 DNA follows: TGTACCAGCAGCTCTTGGGCAGATACGCAGTATATT. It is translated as CTSSSWADTQYI.

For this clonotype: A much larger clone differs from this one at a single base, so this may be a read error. CDR3 in amino acids: CVSRVTSNEQFF. CDR3 DNA: TGTGTCAGCAGGGTGACTTCGAATGAGCAGTTCTTC. This sequence joins TRBV6-5 and TRBJ2-1; D is possibly TRBD1 (5 bases). Germline CDR1 and CDR2: MNHEY and SVGAGI. CDR3 length: 12 amino acids.

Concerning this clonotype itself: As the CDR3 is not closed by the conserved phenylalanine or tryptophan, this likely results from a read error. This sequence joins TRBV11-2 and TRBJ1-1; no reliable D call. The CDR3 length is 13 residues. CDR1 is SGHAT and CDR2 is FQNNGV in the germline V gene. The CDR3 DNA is TGTGCTAGCAGCTTAGGCGGGGACACTGAAGCTTTCGTT. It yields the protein CASSLGGDTEAFV.